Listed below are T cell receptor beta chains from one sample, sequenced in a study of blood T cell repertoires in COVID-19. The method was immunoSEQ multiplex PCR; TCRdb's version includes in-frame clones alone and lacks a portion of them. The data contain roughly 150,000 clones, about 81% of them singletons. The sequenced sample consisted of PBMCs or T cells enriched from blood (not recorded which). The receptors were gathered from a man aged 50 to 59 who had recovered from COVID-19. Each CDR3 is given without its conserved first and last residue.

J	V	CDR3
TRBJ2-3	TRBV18	ASSTSGDTDTQY
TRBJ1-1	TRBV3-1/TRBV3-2	ASSQFQGAGSEAF
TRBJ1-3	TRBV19	ASSPSPGAKTHSGNTIY
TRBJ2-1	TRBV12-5	ASGLWRGVENEQF
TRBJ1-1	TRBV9	ASSVVGTSTTAAF
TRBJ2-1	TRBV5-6	ASSLQGANEQF
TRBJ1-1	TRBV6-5	ASSYGTGATNTEAF
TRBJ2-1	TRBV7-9	ASSLMRQGVYNEQF
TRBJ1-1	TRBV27	ASKLGGALTEAF
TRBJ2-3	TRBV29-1	SVLQGTTDTQY
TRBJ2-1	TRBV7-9	ASTVTGEFHNEQF
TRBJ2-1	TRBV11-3	ASSFQGYEQF
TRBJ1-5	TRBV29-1	SVGGSDGNQPQH
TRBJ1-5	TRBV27	ASSGPTGASNQPQH
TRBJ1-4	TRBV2	ASWSRRPNEKLF
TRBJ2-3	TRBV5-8	ASSPGLAGGGGTDTQY
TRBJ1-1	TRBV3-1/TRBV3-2	ASSQEMRTEAF
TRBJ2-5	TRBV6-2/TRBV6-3	ASSLLTSGVGETQY
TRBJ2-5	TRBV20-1	SASSIDFETQY
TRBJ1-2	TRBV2	ASNGQANYGYT
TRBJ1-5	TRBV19	ASRRGPARDQPQH
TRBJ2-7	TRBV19	ASSIGQGYYEQY
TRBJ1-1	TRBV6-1	ASSDTVAAF
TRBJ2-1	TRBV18	ASSPFAYNEQF
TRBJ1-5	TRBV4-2	ASSQKPPGLYNQPQH
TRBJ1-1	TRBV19	ASSQGWGTEAF
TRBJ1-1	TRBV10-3	AIRAGTENTEAF
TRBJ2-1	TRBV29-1	SVEGGSSYNEQF
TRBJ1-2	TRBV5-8	ASSSQVGGYT
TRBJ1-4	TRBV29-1	SSRDTTNEKLF
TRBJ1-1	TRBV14	ASSQGANTEAF
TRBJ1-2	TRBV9	ASSVGNRDLSGYT
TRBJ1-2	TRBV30	AWRDYRAGYT
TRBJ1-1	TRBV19	ASSRQGDTEAF
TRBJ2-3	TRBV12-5	ASGLVLGQGTDTQY
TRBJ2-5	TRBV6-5	ASSYAPDRSRAQY
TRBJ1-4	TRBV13	ASSRRGSLTNEKLF
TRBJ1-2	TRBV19	ASKSQGDGYT
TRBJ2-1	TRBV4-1	ASSQGGRRYNEQF
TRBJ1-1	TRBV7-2	ASTTDNRNTEAF
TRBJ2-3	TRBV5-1	ASSLPGLAGADTQY
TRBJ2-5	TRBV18	ASSPRTGVKETQY
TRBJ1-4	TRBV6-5	ASIYAANEKLF
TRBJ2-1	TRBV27	ASSPGYSYNEQF
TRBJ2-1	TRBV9	ASSRDMLGNEQF
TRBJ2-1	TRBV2	ASSAGLAGGDEQF
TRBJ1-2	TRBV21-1	ASSKEAGQGTGYT
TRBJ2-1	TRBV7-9	ASSFLGRTYNEQF
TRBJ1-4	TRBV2	ASRGRVYPFNEKLF
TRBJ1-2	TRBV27	ASSITGDYGYT
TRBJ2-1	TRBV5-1	ASSLIRGNEQF
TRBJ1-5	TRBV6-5	ASRSVSGAQH
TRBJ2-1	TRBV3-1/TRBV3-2	ASSHGLVEQF
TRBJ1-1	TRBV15	ATSRDVLDRGPRDDTEAF
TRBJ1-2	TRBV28	ASLSGTNYGYT
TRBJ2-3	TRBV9	ASSVGRGLADTQY
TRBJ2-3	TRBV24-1	ATRAGTGQGGTPDTQY